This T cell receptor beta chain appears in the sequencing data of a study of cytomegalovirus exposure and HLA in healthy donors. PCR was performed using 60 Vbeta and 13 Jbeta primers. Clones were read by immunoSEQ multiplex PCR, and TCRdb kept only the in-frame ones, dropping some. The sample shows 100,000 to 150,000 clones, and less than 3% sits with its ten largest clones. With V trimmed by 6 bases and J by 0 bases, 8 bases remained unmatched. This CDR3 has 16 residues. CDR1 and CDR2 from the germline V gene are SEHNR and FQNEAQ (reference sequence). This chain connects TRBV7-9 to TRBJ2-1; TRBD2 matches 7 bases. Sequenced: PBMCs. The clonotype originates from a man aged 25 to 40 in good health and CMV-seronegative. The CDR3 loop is CASSPREASSYNEQFF. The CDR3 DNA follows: TGTGCCAGCAGTCCTCGGGAGGCTAGCTCCTACAATGAGCAGTTCTTC.